The present T cell receptor beta chain was sequenced within a study of identical twins. There are many counts of this clonotype. The antigen is not known. Germline V gene sequence: CDR1 SQVTM, CDR2 ANQGSEA. V lost 0 bases to trimming and J lost 0 bases, with 11 bases between them. The CDR3 runs 16 residues. TCRdb used MiXCR to reprocess the 5' RACE reads, holding one entry per CDR3 protein. The sample contains about 690,000 distinct CDR3 sequences, 6.1% of which appear only once. Findings and caveats of the study: Sharing of beta out-of-frame sequences by twins showed a weaker excess. Models underestimated out-of-frame TCR alpha sharing in monozygotic twins.

The source is a man younger than 35 in good health. The chain uses TRBV29-1 and TRBJ2-2; D might be TRBD1 (6 bases). The source material was naive T cells sorted from blood. DNA of the CDR3: TGCAGCGTTGAAGATACAAACAGGGCGAACACCGGGGAGCTGTTTTTT. This gives the protein CSVEDTNRANTGELFF.